What follows is one TCR beta chain and its context. This sample is drawn from a study of cytomegalovirus exposure and HLA in healthy donors. 60 Vbeta and 13 Jbeta primers were used in PCR. Profiling relied on immunoSEQ multiplex PCR, and the TCRdb table lists in-frame clones only, not all of them. The table lists 65,000 to 95,000 clones, 65% to 85% of them singletons, with around 3.4% in the top ten. The receptor's source is a man in his forties or fifties in good health and CMV-seronegative. The sequenced material came from PBMCs.

The CDR3, as DNA: TGTGCCAGCAGTGTACAGCGGGGGCACGGTTCACCCCTCCACTTT. As protein: CASSVQRGHGSPLHF. The genes are TRBV2 and TRBJ1-6; D is perhaps TRBD1 (6 bases). Germline V gives CDR1 SNHLY, CDR2 FYNNEI. V was cut by 4 bases and J by 9 bases, with 16 bases left in between. This CDR3 comprises 15 residues.